Below are 21 T cell receptor beta chains sequenced from a single sample in a study of blood T cell repertoires in COVID-19. Sequencing used immunoSEQ multiplex PCR; TCRdb keeps in-frame clones, though not all of them. This table holds hundreds of thousands of clones, 85% to 90% found once. Sequencing was carried out using PBMCs or T cells enriched from blood (not recorded which). Receptor source: a woman aged 18 to 35 with acute COVID-19.

This clone has only one observation. The V gene is TRBV6-5, the J gene TRBJ1-6; D call uncertain. This CDR3 has 14 residues. Per germline, CDR1 MNHEY and CDR2 SVGAGI. The V gene lost 6 bases and the J gene lost 6 bases, with 12 bases spanning the gap. As DNA, the CDR3 is TGTGCCAGCAGCCTCGCTAACGCTAATTCACCCCTCCACTTT. This translates into CASSLANANSPLHF.

The chain has TRBV6-5 and TRBJ1-3; D is ambiguous. The V gene's germline CDR1 is MNHEY and CDR2 SVGAGI. Trimming left V 0 bases short and J 3 bases short, with 9 bases between. There are 15 residues in the CDR3. CDR3 region: CASSYSPGYGNTIYF. The CDR3 nucleotides are TGTGCCAGCAGTTACTCCCCGGGTTATGGAAACACCATATATTTT.

The V and J genes are TRBV6-2 or TRBV6-3 and TRBJ1-6; D call uncertain. This CDR3 contains 14 residues. V was clipped by 4 bases and J by 9 bases, with 13 bases between them. The germline V gene encodes CDR1 MNHEY and CDR2 SVGEGT. CDR3: CASSSGSFSSPLHF. In nucleotides, the CDR3 is TGTGCCAGCAGTTCCGGGAGTTTCAGTTCACCCCTCCACTTT.

The V and J genes are TRBV27 and TRBJ2-7; a weak D match, TRBD1 (5 bases). Germline lookup yields CDR1 MNHEY and CDR2 SMNVEV (reference sequence). V was trimmed by 8 bases and J by 0 bases, leaving 14 bases between them. The CDR3 runs 14 residues. The CDR3 DNA sequence: TGTGCCAGCCGGCGACAGCCTCCCTCCTACGAGCAGTACTTC. Its protein is CASRRQPPSYEQYF.

The chain joins TRBV11-2 to TRBJ2-5; 13 positions match TRBD2. The CDR3 is made up of 18 amino acids. Germline assignment: CDR1 SGHAT and CDR2 FQNNGV. V trimming: 5 bases; J trimming: 5 bases; junction bases outside the gene matches: 14. The CDR3 DNA is TGTGCCAGCAGCCGACTGGACGGACTAGCGGGAGATAGGGAGACCCAGTACTTC. Protein product: CASSRLDGLAGDRETQYF.

This rearrangement joins TRBV7-8 to TRBJ2-1; 10 positions agree with TRBD2. Germline assignment: CDR1 SGHVS and CDR2 FQNEAQ. Germline trimming cut 5 bases from V and 8 bases from J; bases unmatched to any gene: 3. This CDR3 has 13 residues. The CDR3 DNA reads as TGTGCCAGCAGCCGAGGACTAGCGGATGAGCAGTTCTTC. Its translation is CASSRGLADEQFF.

V and J are TRBV4-3 and TRBJ2-3; 10 nucleotides match TRBD1. The trim removed 1 base at V and 2 bases at J, leaving 6 bases unmatched. Germline CDR1 is LGHNA and CDR2 is YSLEER. This CDR3 has 17 residues. The CDR3 region has the DNA TGCGCCAGCAGCCAAGTTTTAGGGACAGGGGACACAGATACGCAGTATTTT. Encoded protein: CASSQVLGTGDTDTQYF.

The V and J genes are TRBV6-6 and TRBJ2-7; possible D gene TRBD1, 6 bases. Trimming removed 0 bases at V and 5 bases at J, with 14 bases between. This CDR3 is built from 15 residues. Per germline, CDR1 MNHNY and CDR2 SVGAGI (reference sequence). CDR3 region: CASSYSLAGANEQYF. CDR3 DNA: TGTGCCAGCAGTTACTCTCTGGCAGGGGCCAACGAGCAGTACTTC.

The chain is built from TRBV28 and TRBJ2-7; a weak D match, TRBD1 (5 bases). The CDR3 has 15 residues. In germline, CDR1 is MDHEN, CDR2 SYDVKM. V shed 5 bases and J shed 2 bases, with 16 bases lying between them. For the CDR3, the DNA is TGTGCCAGCAGTCTCCCGACAGTTACCACCTACGAGCAGTACTTC. Encoded protein: CASSLPTVTTYEQYF. Using reference TRBV28 and TRBJ2-7 for the parts outside the CDR3, the full variable domain is DVKVTQSSRYLVKRTGEKVFLECVQDMDHENMFWYRQDPGLGLRLIYFSYDVKMKEKGDIPEGYSVSREKKERFSLILESASTNQTSMYLCASSLPTVTTYEQYFGPGTRLTVT.

As for this clone: One junction end disagrees with the germline gene, perhaps due to a read error. The CDR3 sequence: CASSPLGTSGRDNEQFF. The CDR3 DNA is TGTGCTAGCAGCCCCCTGGGGACTAGCGGGAGGGACAATGAGCAGTTCTTC. The chain links TRBV7-7 to TRBJ2-1; 16 bases are shared with TRBD2. Germline V gene sequence: CDR1 SSHAT, CDR2 FNYEAQ (reference sequence). The CDR3 is 17 residues long. The variable domain in full, completed from reference TRBV7-7 and TRBJ2-1, reads GAGVSQSPRYKVTKRGQDVTLRCDPISSHATLYWYQQALGQGPEFLTYFNYEAQPDKSGLPSDRFSAERPEGSISTLTIQRTEQRDSAMYRCASSPLGTSGRDNEQFFGPGTRLTVL.

V is TRBV3-1 (or the pseudogene TRBV3-2) and J is TRBJ2-7; D may be TRBD2 (6 bases). In germline, CDR1 is LGHDT, CDR2 YNNKEL (reference sequence). The CDR3 covers 18 residues. Trimming left V 4 bases short and J 6 bases short, with 28 bases between. For the CDR3, the DNA is TGTGCCAGCAGCCCCGGCAACTTCCCTGGGAGGCACGAGGGCGAGCAGTACTTC. It specifies CASSPGNFPGRHEGEQYF.

The genes are TRBV6-2 or TRBV6-3 and TRBJ2-4; TRBD1 matches 9 bases. This CDR3 is built from 14 residues. Germline CDR1 and CDR2: MNHEY and SVGEGT. Germline trimming cut 5 bases from V and 9 bases from J; bases unmatched to any gene: 8. The CDR3 DNA reads as TGTGCCAGCAGTCAAGGAGGGACAGGGTCCATTCAGTACTTC. Translating gives CASSQGGTGSIQYF.

V and J are TRBV7-2 and TRBJ1-3; D unclear. The CDR3 has 13 residues. Germline CDR1 and CDR2: SGHTA and FQGNSA. V shed 3 bases and J shed 0 bases, with 3 bases lying between them. The CDR3 loop reads CASSLSSGNTIYF. CDR3 DNA sequence: TGTGCCAGCAGCTTGAGCTCTGGAAACACCATATATTTT.

The chain has TRBV5-1 and TRBJ2-1, with 7 bases fitting TRBD1. The CDR3 has 15 residues. The V segment lost 1 base and the J segment 4 bases; nucleotides outside the gene matches: 5. Germline V gene sequence: CDR1 SGHRS, CDR2 YFSETQ. The CDR3 is CASSLRTGKYNEQFF. The CDR3 DNA is TGCGCCAGCAGCTTGAGGACAGGCAAGTACAATGAGCAGTTCTTC.

This clone was recorded only once. The chain is built from TRBV2 and TRBJ2-7; the match to TRBD1 covers 8 bases. This CDR3 contains 16 residues. With 6 bases clipped from V and 3 bases from J, the junction kept 13 bases outside the gene matches. Germline loops: CDR1 SNHLY, CDR2 FYNNEI. CDR3 nucleotide sequence: TGTGCCAGCAGCCGACTTAAAGGACAGGGTCTCTACGAGCAGTACTTC. It specifies CASSRLKGQGLYEQYF.

This clone was observed a few times. J is TRBJ1-5 and V is TRBV27; no clear D. This CDR3 comprises 17 residues. Per germline, CDR1 MNHEY and CDR2 SMNVEV (reference sequence). Trimming took off 3 bases at V and 3 bases at J, with 18 bases between the two ends. The CDR3 spells CASSFSGDTFTNQPQHF. The CDR3 DNA follows: TGTGCCAGCAGTTTTAGCGGAGACACCTTTACCAATCAGCCCCAGCATTTT.

This rearrangement joins TRBV7-9 to TRBJ2-3, with TRBD1 matching 8 bases. Germline CDR1 is SEHNR and CDR2 is FQNEAQ (reference sequence). V was pared by 4 bases and J by 7 bases, with 10 bases of the junction left unmatched. The CDR3 extends over 15 amino acids. CDR3 amino acids: CASSSGQGLGNTQYF. The CDR3 region has the DNA TGTGCCAGCAGCTCAGGACAGGGACTGGGGAATACGCAGTATTTT.

The J gene is TRBJ1-1, the V gene TRBV2; D is possibly TRBD1 (5 bases). The ends were cut back, 2 bases at V and 4 bases at J, with 14 bases in the middle. Germline V gene lookup returns CDR1 SNHLY and CDR2 FYNNEI. CDR3 length: 15 residues. DNA of the CDR3: TGTGCCAGCAGTGAATTCCAGGGAGCGGGCACTGAAGCTTTCTTT. It is translated as CASSEFQGAGTEAFF.

The rearrangement joins TRBV11-2 to TRBJ2-7, with 10 positions matching TRBD2. This CDR3 is built from 16 residues. V lost 4 bases and J lost 4; bases outside the gene matches: 10. Germline V gene sequence: CDR1 SGHAT, CDR2 FQNNGV. The CDR3 reads CASSSSAGGPGYEQYF. In DNA, the CDR3 is TGTGCCAGCAGCTCCTCAGCGGGAGGGCCCGGGTACGAGCAGTACTTC.

This clone showed up just once. CDR3 amino acids: CASSPRDRRNEKLFF. The DNA for the CDR3 is TGTGCCAGCAGCCCCCGGGACAGAAGAAATGAAAAACTGTTTTTT. The chain employs TRBV7-6 and TRBJ1-4, with 7 bases identical to TRBD1. This CDR3 comprises 15 residues. Germline V gives CDR1 SGHVS, CDR2 FNYEAQ. Germline trimming cut 5 bases from V and 5 bases from J; bases unmatched to any gene: 8.

The rearrangement uses TRBV5-3 and TRBJ2-1, with 8 bases aligning to TRBD1. Being an ORF, TRBV5-3 has a function that is uncertain. The CDR3 has 14 amino acids. The V and J ends lost 5 bases and 5 bases, in that order; junction bases with no gene match: 6. The CDR3 nucleotides are TGTGCCAGAAGGAGGTTGGACAGGGACAATGAGCAGTTCTTC. Translating gives CARRRLDRDNEQFF.